The present entry profiles one T cell receptor beta chain with its context. These data come from a study of blood T cell repertoires in COVID-19. Study at large: PBMCs, B-cell-depleted T cells, or T cells provided the cDNA or gDNA that made up the material.

As originally analysed: Reference gene primer amplification in the assay estimated nucleated cell counts. Clones were sequenced by immunoSEQ multiplex PCR, and TCRdb holds only the in-frame ones, with some missing. D and trimming were read from the DNA, whereas the V and J calls and clone size are those reported in that table. The data hold about 120,000 clones, with approximately 89% observed a single time. The germline V gene has CDR1 SNHLY and CDR2 FYNNEI. The CDR3 loop spans 13 amino acids. J was trimmed by 7 bases and V by 7 bases; bases with no gene match: 8. The V gene is TRBV2, the J gene TRBJ1-2; the match to TRBD1 covers 8 bases. The TCR originated in a man between 50 and 59 years old with acute or convalescent COVID-19. Sequencing used peripheral blood. The CDR3 is CASNGQGSAGYTF. CDR3 sequence (DNA): TGTGCCAGCAACGGACAGGGTTCCGCTGGCTACACCTTC.